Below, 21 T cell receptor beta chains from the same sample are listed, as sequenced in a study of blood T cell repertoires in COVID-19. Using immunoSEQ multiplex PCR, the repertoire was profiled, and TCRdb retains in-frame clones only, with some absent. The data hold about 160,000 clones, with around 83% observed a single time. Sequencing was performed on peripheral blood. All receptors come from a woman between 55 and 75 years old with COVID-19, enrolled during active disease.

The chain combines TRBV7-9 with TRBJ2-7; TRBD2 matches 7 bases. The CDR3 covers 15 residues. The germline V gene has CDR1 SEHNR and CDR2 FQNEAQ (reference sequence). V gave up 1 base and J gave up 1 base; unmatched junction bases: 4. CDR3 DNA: TGTGCCAGCAGCTTAGAGGAGCGGGGATCCTACGAGCAGTACTTC. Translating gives CASSLEERGSYEQYF.

The CDR3 coding sequence is TGTGCCAGCAGTTTCGGAGGTACGGTTACGCAGTATTTT. Translation gives CASSFGGTVTQYF. The rearrangement joins TRBV6-5 to TRBJ2-3; maybe TRBD2 (5 bases). V lost 4 bases and J lost 8, with 13 bases in between. This CDR3 comprises 13 residues. The germline V gene has CDR1 MNHEY and CDR2 SVGAGI.

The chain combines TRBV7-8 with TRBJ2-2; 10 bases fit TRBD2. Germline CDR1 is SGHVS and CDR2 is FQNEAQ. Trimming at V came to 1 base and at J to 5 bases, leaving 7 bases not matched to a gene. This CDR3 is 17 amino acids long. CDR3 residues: CASSLDTGLAVTGELFF. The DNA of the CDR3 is TGTGCCAGCAGCTTAGATACTGGACTAGCGGTAACCGGGGAGCTGTTTTTT.

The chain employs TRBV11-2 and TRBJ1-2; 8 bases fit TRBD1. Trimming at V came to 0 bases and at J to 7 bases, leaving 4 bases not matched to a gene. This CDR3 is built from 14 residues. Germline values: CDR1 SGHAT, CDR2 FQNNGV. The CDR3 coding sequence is TGTGCCAGCAGCTTAGACCGAGACAGGGGTGGCTACACCTTC. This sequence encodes CASSLDRDRGGYTF. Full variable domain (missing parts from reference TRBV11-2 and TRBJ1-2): EAGVAQSPRYKIIEKRQSVAFWCNPISGHATLYWYQQILGQGPKLLIQFQNNGVVDDSQLPKDRFSAERLKGVDSTLKIQPAKLEDSAVYLCASSLDRDRGGYTFGSGTRLTVV.

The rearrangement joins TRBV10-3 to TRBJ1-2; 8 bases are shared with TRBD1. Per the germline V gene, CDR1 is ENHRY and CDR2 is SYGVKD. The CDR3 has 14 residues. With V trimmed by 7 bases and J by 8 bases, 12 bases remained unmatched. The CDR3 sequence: CAIIPDRVLGGYTF. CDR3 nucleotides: TGTGCCATCATCCCGGACAGGGTCCTCGGCGGCTACACCTTC.

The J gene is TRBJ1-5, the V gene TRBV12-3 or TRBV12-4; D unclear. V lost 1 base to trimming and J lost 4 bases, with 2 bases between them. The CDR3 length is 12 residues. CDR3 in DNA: TGTGCCAGCAGTTTAGTAAATCAGCCCCAGCATTTT. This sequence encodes CASSLVNQPQHF.

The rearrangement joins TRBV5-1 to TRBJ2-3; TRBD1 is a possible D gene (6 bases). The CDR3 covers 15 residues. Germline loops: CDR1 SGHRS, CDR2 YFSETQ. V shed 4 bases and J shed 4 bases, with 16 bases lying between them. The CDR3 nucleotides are TGCGCCAGCAGCGGACAACAGGGCCTCGCAGATACGCAGTATTTT. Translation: CASSGQQGLADTQYF.

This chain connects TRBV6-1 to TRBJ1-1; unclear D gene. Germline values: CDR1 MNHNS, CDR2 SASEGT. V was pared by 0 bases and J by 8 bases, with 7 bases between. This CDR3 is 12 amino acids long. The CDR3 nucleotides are TGTGCCAGCAGTGAAGCTCGCAGAGAAGCTTTCTTT. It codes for CASSEARREAFF.

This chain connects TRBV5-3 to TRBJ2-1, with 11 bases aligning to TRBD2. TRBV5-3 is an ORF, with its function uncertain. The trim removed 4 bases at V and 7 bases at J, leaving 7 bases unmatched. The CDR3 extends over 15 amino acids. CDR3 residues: CARSILAGVGNEQFF. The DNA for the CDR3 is TGTGCCAGAAGCATACTAGCGGGAGTGGGTAATGAGCAGTTCTTC.

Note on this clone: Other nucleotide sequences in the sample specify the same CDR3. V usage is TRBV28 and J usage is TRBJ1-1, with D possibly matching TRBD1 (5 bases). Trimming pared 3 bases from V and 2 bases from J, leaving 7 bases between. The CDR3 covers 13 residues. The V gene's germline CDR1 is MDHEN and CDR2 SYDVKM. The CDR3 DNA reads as TGTGCCAGCAGTTTTAGGGGAAACACTGAAGCTTTCTTT. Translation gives CASSFRGNTEAFF.

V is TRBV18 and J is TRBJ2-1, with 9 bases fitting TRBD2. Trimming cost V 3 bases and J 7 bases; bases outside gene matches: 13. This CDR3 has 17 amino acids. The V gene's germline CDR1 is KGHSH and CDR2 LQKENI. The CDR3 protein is CASSPGQRGGAENEQFF. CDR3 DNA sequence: TGTGCCAGCTCACCCGGGCAGCGCGGGGGGGCGGAAAATGAGCAGTTCTTC.

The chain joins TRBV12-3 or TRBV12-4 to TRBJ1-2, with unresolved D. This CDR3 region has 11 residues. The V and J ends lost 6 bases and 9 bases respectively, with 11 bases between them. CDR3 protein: CASRTWSSYTF. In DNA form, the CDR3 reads TGTGCCAGCAGAACCTGGAGCAGCTACACCTTC.

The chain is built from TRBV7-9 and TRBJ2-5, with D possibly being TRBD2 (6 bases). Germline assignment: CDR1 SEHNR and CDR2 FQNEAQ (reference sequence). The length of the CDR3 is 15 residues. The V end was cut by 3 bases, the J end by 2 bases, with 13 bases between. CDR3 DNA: TGTGCCAGCAGCTTGGGCGGGATGAAACAAGAGACCCAGTACTTC. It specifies CASSLGGMKQETQYF.

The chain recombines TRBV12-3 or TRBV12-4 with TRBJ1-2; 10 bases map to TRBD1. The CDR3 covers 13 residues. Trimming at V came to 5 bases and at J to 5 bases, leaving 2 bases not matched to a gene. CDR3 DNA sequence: TGTGCCAGCAGTCGGACAGGGGGGTATGGCTACACCTTC. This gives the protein CASSRTGGYGYTF.

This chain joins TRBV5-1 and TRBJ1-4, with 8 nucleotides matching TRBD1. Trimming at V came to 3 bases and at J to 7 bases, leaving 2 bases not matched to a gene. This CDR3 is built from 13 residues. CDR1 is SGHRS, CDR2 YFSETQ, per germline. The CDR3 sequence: CASSSDRAEKLFF. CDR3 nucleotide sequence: TGCGCCAGCAGCTCGGACAGGGCTGAAAAACTGTTTTTT.

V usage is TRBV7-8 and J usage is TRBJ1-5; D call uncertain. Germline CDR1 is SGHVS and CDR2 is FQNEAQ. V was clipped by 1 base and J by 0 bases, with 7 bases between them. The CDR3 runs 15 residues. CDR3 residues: CASSLGGISNQPQHF. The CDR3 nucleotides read TGTGCCAGCAGCTTAGGAGGGATTAGCAATCAGCCCCAGCATTTT.

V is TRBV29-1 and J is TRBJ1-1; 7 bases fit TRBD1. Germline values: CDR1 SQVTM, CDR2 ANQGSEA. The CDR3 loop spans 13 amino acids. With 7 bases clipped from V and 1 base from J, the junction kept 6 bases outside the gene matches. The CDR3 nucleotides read TGCAGCGCCAGACAGGGAAGGAACACTGAAGCTTTCTTT. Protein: CSARQGRNTEAFF.

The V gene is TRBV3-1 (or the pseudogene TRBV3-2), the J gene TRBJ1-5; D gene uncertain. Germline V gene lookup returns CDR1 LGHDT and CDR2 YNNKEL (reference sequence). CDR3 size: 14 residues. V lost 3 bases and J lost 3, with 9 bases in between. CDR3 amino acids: CASSQGSINQPQHF. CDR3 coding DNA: TGTGCCAGCAGCCAGGGTAGCATCAATCAGCCCCAGCATTTT.

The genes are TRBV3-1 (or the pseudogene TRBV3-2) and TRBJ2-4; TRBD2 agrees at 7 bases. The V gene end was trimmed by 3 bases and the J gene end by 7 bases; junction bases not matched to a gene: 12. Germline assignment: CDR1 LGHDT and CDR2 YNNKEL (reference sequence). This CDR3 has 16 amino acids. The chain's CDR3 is CASSQGWRPGGNIQYF. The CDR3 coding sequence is TGTGCCAGCAGCCAGGGGTGGAGGCCCGGGGGGAACATTCAGTACTTC.

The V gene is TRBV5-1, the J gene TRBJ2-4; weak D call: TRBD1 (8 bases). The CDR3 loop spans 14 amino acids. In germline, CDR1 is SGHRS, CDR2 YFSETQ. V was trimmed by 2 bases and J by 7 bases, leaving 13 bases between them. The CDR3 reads CASSLDRGGNIQYF. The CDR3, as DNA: TGCGCCAGCAGCTTAGACAGGGGAGGGAACATTCAGTACTTC. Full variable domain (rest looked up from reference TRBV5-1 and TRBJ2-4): KAGVTQTPRYLIKTRGQQVTLSCSPISGHRSVSWYQQTPGQGLQFLFEYFSETQRNKGNFPGRFSGRQFSNSRSEMNVSTLELGDSALYLCASSLDRGGNIQYFGAGTRLSVL.

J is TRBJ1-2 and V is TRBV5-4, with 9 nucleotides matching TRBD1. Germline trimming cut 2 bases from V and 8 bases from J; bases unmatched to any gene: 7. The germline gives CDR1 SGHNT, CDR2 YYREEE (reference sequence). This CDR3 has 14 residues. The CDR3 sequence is CASSFDRGMSGYTF. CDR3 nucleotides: TGTGCCAGCAGCTTCGACAGGGGGATGAGCGGCTACACCTTC.